These 6 T cell receptor beta chains originate from one sample sequenced in a study of memory B cells and T cells in multiple sclerosis. TCRdb's table, derived via immunoSEQ multiplex PCR, lists solely in-frame clones and lacks some. The data hold about 15,000 clones, with more than 65% observed a single time. The sample taken for sequencing was memory (CD45RO+) CD4+ T cells from blood. These receptors all come from a human donor with multiple sclerosis.

The rearrangement joins TRBV2 to TRBJ2-7; D is unclear. Trimming stripped 4 bases from V and 2 bases from J, with 12 bases between. This CDR3 is built from 14 residues. Germline V gene lookup returns CDR1 SNHLY and CDR2 FYNNEI. The DNA of the CDR3 is TGTGCCAGCAGTGCCCTGGTCAACACCTACGAGCAGTACTTC. The encoded protein is CASSALVNTYEQYF.

The rearrangement uses TRBV29-1 and TRBJ1-1; 10 bases align to TRBD1. The ends lost 6 bases at V and 6 bases at J; junction bases unmatched: 10. Germline-derived CDR1 and CDR2 are SQVTM and ANQGSEA. The CDR3 spans 14 residues. CDR3 DNA sequence: TGCAGCGTCCGGGGAGACAGGGGGCAAGCTGAAGCTTTCTTT. Translated, it gives CSVRGDRGQAEAFF.

The chain uses TRBV6-1 and TRBJ2-7, with TRBD2 matching 9 bases. This CDR3 comprises 14 residues. V lost 5 bases, J lost 3 bases, and 5 bases stayed unmatched. CDR1 is MNHNS, CDR2 SASEGT, per germline. The CDR3 DNA is TGTGCCAGCAGTCACATGACTAGCGGCTACGAGCAGTACTTC. It encodes CASSHMTSGYEQYF.

This chain connects TRBV10-1 to TRBJ2-1; a possible D gene is TRBD2 (6 bases). The CDR3 length is 14 residues. With 8 bases removed from V and 5 bases from J, the gap between germline ends came to 16 bases. Germline CDR1 is WNHNN and CDR2 is SYGVQD (reference sequence). In DNA form, the CDR3 reads TGCGCCAGCTCCCGCGGCGGGAACAACAATGAGCAGTTCTTC. It is translated as CASSRGGNNNEQFF.

The V gene is TRBV2, the J gene TRBJ2-2; D is unresolved. The CDR3 is 17 residues long. Trimming shortened V by 1 base and J by 3 bases, and 15 bases separated the two germline ends. Germline CDR1 and CDR2: SNHLY and FYNNEI. CDR3 region: CASSEVTALKYTGELFF. CDR3 nucleotide sequence: TGTGCCAGCAGTGAAGTTACCGCCCTAAAATACACCGGGGAGCTGTTTTTT.

This clone rates as medium-sized. The chain employs TRBV14 and TRBJ2-5; no reliable D call. The CDR3 is 16 residues long. Germline-derived CDR1 and CDR2 are SGHDN and FVKESK. Trimming stripped 2 bases from V and 5 bases from J, with 18 bases between. CDR3 bases: TGTGCCAGCAGCCAACGCATGGGTAGAGGTGGGGAGACCCAGTACTTC. Its protein product is CASSQRMGRGGETQYF.